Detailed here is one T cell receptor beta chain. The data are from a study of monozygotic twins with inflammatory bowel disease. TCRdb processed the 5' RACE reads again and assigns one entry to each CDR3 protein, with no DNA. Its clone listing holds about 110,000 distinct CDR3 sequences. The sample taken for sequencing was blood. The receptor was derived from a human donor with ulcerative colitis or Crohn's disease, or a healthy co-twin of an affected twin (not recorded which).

The CDR3 loop reads CASSSLGSGDQPQHF. The chain employs TRBV5-6 and TRBJ1-5. Germline V gives CDR1 SGHDT, CDR2 YYEEEE. The CDR3 is 15 amino acids.